This record looks at one T cell receptor beta chain sequence and its context. This clonotype was detected many times. There is no known antigen for this receptor. Base qualities are not at hand, and no much larger clone is one base apart. These data originate in a study of T-cell reconstitution after alpha-beta-depleted transplantation in children (dated by TCRdb to 2016 to 2017). About the study as a whole: T-cell immune reconstitution after TCRalphabeta/CD19-depleted allogeneic hematopoietic cell transplantation in children was quantitatively tracked in the study by means of TCR repertoire profiling.

This specimen's treatment or condition label, interpreted: allogeneic hematopoietic cell transplantation with graft depleted of TCRalphabeta T cells and CD19 B cells. The transplant recipients were children given TCRalphabeta/CD19-depleted allogeneic hematopoietic cell grafts. Results and caveats for the whole study, not just this receptor: Over subsequent months, a decline in hyperexpanded clone frequencies was noted, and after one year, T-cell counts and TCRbeta diversity were mostly ascribed to newly produced T cells. In some patients, high TCRbeta diversity at day 60 was attributed to recipient T cells and intrathymic progenitors that had survived conditioning. The apparently early alphabetaT-cell count recovery about two months after transplant was reportedly dependent on only several hundred rapidly expanded clones derived from non-depleted graft cells.

V is reduced by 5 bases and J by 5 bases, leaving a spacing of 13 bases between them. The germline V gene encodes CDR1 DFQATT and CDR2 SNEGSKA (reference sequence). The CDR3 holds 13 amino acids from the cysteine to the phenylalanine. The sequence is cut down to CDR3 DNA, 39 bases in frame from base 1. To prepare the library, PCR was applied. TCRdb records Illumina HiSeq 2500 as the sequencer. TCR libraries were prepared with molecular barcoding, using unique molecular identifiers to normalize TCRbeta repertoire quantification. TCRdb reprocessing: public reads trimmed at Q25 with fastp, clones called with MiXCR, in-frame beta chains kept. Every CDR3 protein is listed once, alongside the most common genes and DNA of its rows. The sample table contains just over 950,000 distinct CDR3 sequences; only one count was recorded for around 30% of them. Jointly, the top ten make up about 28% of the sample.

Source: PBMCs, mostly from graft donor cells, taken 360 days after TCRalphabeta/CD19-depleted stem cell transplant. This clonotype originated in a boy under three years old who had a stem cell transplant for SCID, so the T cells may come from the graft donor. The chain couples TRBV20-1 to TRBJ2-1; the D gene cannot be resolved beyond TRBD1 or TRBD2, each matching 5 bases. The nucleotide sequence is TGCAGTGCTCAATGGGACCGCCACAATGAGCAGTTCTTC. It specifies CSAQWDRHNEQFF.